The rows below give T cell receptor beta chains drawn from one sample of a study of CD8 T cells in Susac syndrome. TCRdb reanalysed the immunoSEQ multiplex PCR reads using MiXCR and keeps one entry per CDR3 protein. The data contain fewer than 200,000 distinct CDR3 sequences, approximately 94% of them singletons. Material: CD4+ T cells from PBMCs. The source is a human donor with Susac syndrome. Both conserved end residues are part of each CDR3. D genes are given only for firm matches.

v_gene	j_gene	len	d_gene	CDR3aa	CDR3nt
TRBV9	TRBJ2-1	17	TRBD2	CASSVAGTSGGHNEQFF	TGTGCCAGCAGCGTAGCTGGGACTAGCGGGGGCCACAATGAGCAGTTCTTC
TRBV30	TRBJ2-3	14	NA	CAWSVGASTDTQYF	TGTGCCTGGAGTGTCGGGGCTAGCACAGATACGCAGTATTTT
TRBV30	TRBJ2-1	16	TRBD2	CAWSTGSGGGYNEQFF	TGTGCCTGGAGCACAGGGAGCGGGGGGGGCTACAATGAGCAGTTCTTC
TRBV5-1	TRBJ2-7	14	NA	CASSLDPDSYEQYF	TGCGCCAGCAGCTTGGATCCGGATTCCTACGAGCAGTACTTC
TRBV6-5	TRBJ1-4	14	NA	CASSYSSGNEKLFF	TGTGCCAGCAGTTACTCGAGTGGGAATGAAAAACTGTTTTTT
TRBV6-1	TRBJ1-1	17	NA	CASSQSIQGNRNTEAFF	TGTGCCAGCAGCCAATCCATCCAAGGGAACCGGAACACTGAAGCTTTCTTT
TRBV12-3/TRBV12-4	TRBJ1-2	13	NA	CASSYGTNYGYTF	TGTGCCAGCAGTTACGGGACAAACTATGGCTACACCTTC
TRBV12-3/TRBV12-4	TRBJ2-7	15	NA	CASSLVGLNSYEQYF	TGTGCCAGCAGTTTAGTTGGGCTGAACTCCTACGAGCAGTACTTC
TRBV5-6	TRBJ1-2	14	NA	CASSLIRQNYGYTF	TGTGCCAGCAGCTTGATTCGGCAGAACTATGGCTACACCTTC
TRBV4-3	TRBJ2-7	16	TRBD1	CASSQAVTGGSYEQYF	TGCGCCAGCAGCCAAGCTGTGACAGGGGGCTCCTACGAGCAGTACTTC
TRBV3-1	TRBJ2-7	18	TRBD1	CASSQVLGQGPSSYEQYF	TGTGCCAGCAGCCAAGTACTGGGACAGGGGCCGAGCTCCTACGAGCAGTACTTC
TRBV29-1	TRBJ1-1	13	TRBD1	CSARGQGDTEAFF	TGCAGCGCCAGGGGACAGGGTGACACTGAAGCTTTCTTT
TRBV11-2	TRBJ2-5	12	NA	CASSRLAETQYF	TGTGCCAGCAGTCGGCTAGCGGAGACCCAGTACTTC
TRBV4-3	TRBJ2-2	14	NA	CASSQETGNGELFF	TGCGCCAGCAGCCAAGAGACAGGAAACGGGGAGCTGTTTTTT
TRBV30	TRBJ2-5	11	NA	CAWSVQETQYF	TGTGCCTGGAGTGTACAAGAGACCCAGTACTTC
TRBV27	TRBJ1-2	14	NA	CASSSLPAGGGYTF	TGTGCCAGCAGTTCTCTTCCGGCCGGAGGAGGCTACACCTTC
TRBV24-1	TRBJ1-2	12	NA	CATSFRVYGYTF	TGTGCCACCAGTTTTCGGGTCTATGGCTACACCTTC
TRBV4-2	TRBJ1-5	17	NA	CASSQDGQGTINQPQHF	TGTGCCAGCAGCCAAGATGGGCAGGGGACTATCAATCAGCCCCAGCATTTT
TRBV2	TRBJ2-7	13	NA	CASSEVAGAEQYF	TGTGCCAGCAGTGAAGTTGCAGGCGCCGAGCAGTACTTC
TRBV7-2	TRBJ2-7	15	NA	CASSLRSERTYEQYF	TGTGCCAGCAGCTTACGGTCGGAGCGGACCTACGAGCAGTACTTC
TRBV20-1	TRBJ2-5	14	NA	CSAREGFAGETQYF	TGCAGTGCCCGAGAGGGGTTCGCGGGGGAGACCCAGTACTTC
TRBV5-1	TRBJ2-7	14	NA	CASSPEGQTYEQYF	TGCGCCAGCAGCCCGGAGGGACAGACCTACGAGCAGTACTTC